Listed below are T cell receptor beta chains from one sample, sequenced in a study. MiXCR, applied by TCRdb to the multiplex PCR reads, yields one record per CDR3 protein. The sample has just over 450 distinct CDR3 sequences, roughly 23% seen once. Sequencing input: memory CD4+ T cells sorted from blood. These receptors were collected from a female donor with breast cancer. CDR3s include the opening cysteine and the closing phenylalanine or tryptophan. Fields, in order: J gene, V gene, CDR3 protein.

>TRBJ1-2|TRBV12-3/TRBV12-4
CASSWGRQIDYGYTF
>TRBJ1-2|TRBV12-3/TRBV12-4
CASSFRQKGYGYTF
>TRBJ1-2|TRBV12-3/TRBV12-4
CASTNPGLPKGYTF
>TRBJ1-2|TRBV12-3/TRBV12-4
CASSTRQSLYGYTF
>TRBJ1-2|TRBV12-3/TRBV12-4
CASSPEGLPTRYGYTF
>TRBJ1-2|TRBV12-3/TRBV12-4
CASSWTAVDGYTF
>TRBJ1-2|TRBV12-3/TRBV12-4
CASSFGYTF
>TRBJ1-2|TRBV12-3/TRBV12-4
CASSPDRHNYGYTF
>TRBJ1-2|TRBV12-3/TRBV12-4
CASSSQGDRVTYGYTF
>TRBJ1-2|TRBV12-3/TRBV12-4
CASSWSRREGYTF
>TRBJ1-2|TRBV12-3/TRBV12-4
CASTNRRGSGNGYTF
>TRBJ1-2|TRBV12-3/TRBV12-4
CASSYRACYGYTF
>TRBJ1-2|TRBV12-3/TRBV12-4
CASSLLAGSYGYTF
>TRBJ1-2|TRBV12-3/TRBV12-4
CASSSQGNYGYTF
>TRBJ1-2|TRBV12-3/TRBV12-4
CASSLDEMNGYTF
>TRBJ1-2|TRBV12-3/TRBV12-4
CASNQLGQSYGYTF
>TRBJ1-2|TRBV12-3/TRBV12-4
CASSPRQSANGYTF
>TRBJ1-2|TRBV12-3/TRBV12-4
CASSFKSGVGYGYTF
>TRBJ1-2|TRBV12-3/TRBV12-4
CASSLYIIGNRDRLNGYTF
>TRBJ1-2|TRBV12-3/TRBV12-4
CASRSAGTGDFYGYTF
>TRBJ1-2|TRBV12-3/TRBV12-4
CASSLARLYGYTF
>TRBJ1-2|TRBV12-3/TRBV12-4
CASSPQNGYGYTF
>TRBJ1-2|TRBV12-3/TRBV12-4
CASARWGRANYGYTF
>TRBJ1-2|TRBV12-3/TRBV12-4
CASSASWRPGGYGYTF
>TRBJ1-2|TRBV12-3/TRBV12-4
CASSRDRGYGYTF
>TRBJ1-2|TRBV12-3/TRBV12-4
CASRRDRGSGYTF
>TRBJ1-2|TRBV12-3/TRBV12-4
CASSQTGGEGGYTF
>TRBJ1-2|TRBV12-3/TRBV12-4
CASSFSEGYGYTF
>TRBJ1-2|TRBV12-3/TRBV12-4
CASSPNPVYGYTF
>TRBJ1-2|TRBV12-3/TRBV12-4
CASSRDRVTGYTF
>TRBJ1-2|TRBV12-3/TRBV12-4
CASSASSYGYTF
>TRBJ1-2|TRBV12-3/TRBV12-4
CASSLRSRGYTF
>TRBJ1-2|TRBV12-3/TRBV12-4
CASSSGTTTNYGYTF
>TRBJ1-2|TRBV12-3/TRBV12-4
CASRLLLSGDGYTF
>TRBJ1-2|TRBV12-3/TRBV12-4
CASTFGGYYGYTF
>TRBJ1-2|TRBV12-3/TRBV12-4
CASSLQGSYGYTF
>TRBJ1-2|TRBV12-3/TRBV12-4
CASSRVLNYGYTF
>TRBJ1-2|TRBV12-3/TRBV12-4
CASRPLTPNYGYTF
>TRBJ1-2|TRBV12-3/TRBV12-4
CASSGGDRNYGYTF
>TRBJ1-2|TRBV12-3/TRBV12-4
CASRQTGDHYGYTF
>TRBJ1-2|TRBV12-3/TRBV12-4
CASSPIRDRDLGYTF
>TRBJ1-2|TRBV12-3/TRBV12-4
CASSFPGQGSGYTF
>TRBJ1-2|TRBV12-3/TRBV12-4
CASSPGQGYGYTF
>TRBJ1-2|TRBV12-3/TRBV12-4
CASTLQDAYGYTF
>TRBJ1-2|TRBV12-3/TRBV12-4
CASSPRPNNGYTF
>TRBJ1-2|TRBV12-3/TRBV12-4
CASERRVLWRYGYTF
>TRBJ1-2|TRBV12-3/TRBV12-4
CASSPSRDRGYYYGYTF
>TRBJ1-2|TRBV12-3/TRBV12-4
CASSLTGRYGYTF
>TRBJ1-2|TRBV12-3/TRBV12-4
CASSSHPGIGHYGYTF
>TRBJ1-2|TRBV12-3/TRBV12-4
CASSPGEGAGGYTF
>TRBJ1-2|TRBV12-3/TRBV12-4
CASSHSEAYGYTF
>TRBJ1-2|TRBV12-3/TRBV12-4
CASSYHMGISGYTF
>TRBJ1-2|TRBV12-3/TRBV12-4
CASSRGDFYGYTF
>TRBJ1-2|TRBV12-3/TRBV12-4
CASSFHVSGYTF
>TRBJ1-2|TRBV12-3/TRBV12-4
CASSLADGNYGYTF
>TRBJ1-2|TRBV12-3/TRBV12-4
CASSLASGIGDVNGYTF
>TRBJ1-2|TRBV12-3/TRBV12-4
CASRWDRGLANYGYTF